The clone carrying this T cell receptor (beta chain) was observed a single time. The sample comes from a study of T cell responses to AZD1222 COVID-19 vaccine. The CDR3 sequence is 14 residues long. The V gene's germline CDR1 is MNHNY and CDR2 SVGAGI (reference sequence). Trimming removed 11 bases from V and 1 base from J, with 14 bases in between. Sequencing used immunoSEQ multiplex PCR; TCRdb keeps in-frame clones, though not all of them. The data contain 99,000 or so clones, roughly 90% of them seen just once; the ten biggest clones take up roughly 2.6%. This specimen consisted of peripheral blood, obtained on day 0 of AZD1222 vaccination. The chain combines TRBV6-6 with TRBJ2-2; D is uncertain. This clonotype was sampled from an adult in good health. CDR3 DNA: TGTGCCGCAGCGCAACAGTGGAACACCGGGGAGCTGTTTTTT. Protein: CAAAQQWNTGELFF.